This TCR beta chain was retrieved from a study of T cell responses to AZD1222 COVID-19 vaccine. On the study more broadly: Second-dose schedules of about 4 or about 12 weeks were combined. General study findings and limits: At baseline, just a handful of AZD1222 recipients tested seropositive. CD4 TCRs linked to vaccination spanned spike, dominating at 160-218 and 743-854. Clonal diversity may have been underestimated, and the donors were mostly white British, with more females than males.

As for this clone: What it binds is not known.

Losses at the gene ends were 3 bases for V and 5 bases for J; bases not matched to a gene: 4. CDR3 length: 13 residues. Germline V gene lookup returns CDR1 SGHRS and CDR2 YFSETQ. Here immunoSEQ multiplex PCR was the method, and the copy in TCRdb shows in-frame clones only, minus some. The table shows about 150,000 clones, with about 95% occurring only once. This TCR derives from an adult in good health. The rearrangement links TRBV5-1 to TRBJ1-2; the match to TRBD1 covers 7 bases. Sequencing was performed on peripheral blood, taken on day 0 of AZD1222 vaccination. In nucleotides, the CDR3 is TGCGCCAGCAGCTCGGGACAGTCTTATGGCTACACCTTC. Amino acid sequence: CASSSGQSYGYTF.